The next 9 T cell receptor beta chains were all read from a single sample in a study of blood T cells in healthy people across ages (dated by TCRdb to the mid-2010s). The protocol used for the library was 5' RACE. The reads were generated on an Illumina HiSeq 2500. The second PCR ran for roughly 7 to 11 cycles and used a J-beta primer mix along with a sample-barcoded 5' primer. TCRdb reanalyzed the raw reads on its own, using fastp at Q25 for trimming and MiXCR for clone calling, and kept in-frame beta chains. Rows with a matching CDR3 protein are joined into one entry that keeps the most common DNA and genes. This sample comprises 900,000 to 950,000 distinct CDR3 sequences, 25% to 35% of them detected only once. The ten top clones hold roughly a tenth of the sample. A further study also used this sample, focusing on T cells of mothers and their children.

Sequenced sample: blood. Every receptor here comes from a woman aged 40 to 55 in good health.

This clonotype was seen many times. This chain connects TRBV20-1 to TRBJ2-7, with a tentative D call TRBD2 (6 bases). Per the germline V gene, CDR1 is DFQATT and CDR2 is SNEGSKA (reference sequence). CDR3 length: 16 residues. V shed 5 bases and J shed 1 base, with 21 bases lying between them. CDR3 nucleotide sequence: TGCAGTGCTTCCCCTCCAGCGGGCGTCAGTTCCTACGAGCAGTACTTC. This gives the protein CSASPPAGVSSYEQYF.

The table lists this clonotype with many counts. In DNA, the CDR3 is TGTGCCAGCAGCGTTCGCCGGGACAGGGAAGACAATGAGCAGTTCTTC. Translating gives CASSVRRDREDNEQFF. The chain couples TRBV9 to TRBJ2-1; 9 bases fit TRBD1. With V trimmed by 2 bases and J by 5 bases, 8 bases remained unmatched. CDR1 is SGDLS and CDR2 is YYNGEE in the germline V gene. The CDR3 totals 16 residues.

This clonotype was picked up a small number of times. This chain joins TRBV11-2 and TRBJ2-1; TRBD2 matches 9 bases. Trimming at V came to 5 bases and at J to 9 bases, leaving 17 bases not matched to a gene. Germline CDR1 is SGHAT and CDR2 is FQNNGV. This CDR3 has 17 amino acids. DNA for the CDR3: TGTGCCAGCAGCCCCTCGTTAGCGGGGGACCCTTGGGGTGAGCAGTTCTTC. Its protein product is CASSPSLAGDPWGEQFF.

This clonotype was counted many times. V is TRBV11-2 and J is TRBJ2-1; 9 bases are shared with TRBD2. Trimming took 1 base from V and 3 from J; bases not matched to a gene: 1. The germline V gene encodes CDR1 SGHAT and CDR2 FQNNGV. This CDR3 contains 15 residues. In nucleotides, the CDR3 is TGTGCCAGCAGCTTAGGCGGGGGGGGCTACAATGAGCAGTTCTTC. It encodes CASSLGGGGYNEQFF.

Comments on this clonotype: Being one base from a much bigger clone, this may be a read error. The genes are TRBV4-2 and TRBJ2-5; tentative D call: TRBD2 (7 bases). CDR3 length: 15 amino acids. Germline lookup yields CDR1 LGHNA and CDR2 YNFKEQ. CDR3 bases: TGTGCCGGCAGCGTCCAAACGGGGGGCGGGGAGACCCAGTACTTC. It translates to CAGSVQTGGGETQYF.

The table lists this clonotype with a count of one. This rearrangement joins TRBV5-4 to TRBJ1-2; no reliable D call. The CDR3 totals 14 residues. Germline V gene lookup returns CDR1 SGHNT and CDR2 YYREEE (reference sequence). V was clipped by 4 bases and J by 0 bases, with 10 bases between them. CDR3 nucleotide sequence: TGTGCCAGCAGCACGAAAACAGCTAACTATGGCTACACCTTC. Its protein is CASSTKTANYGYTF.

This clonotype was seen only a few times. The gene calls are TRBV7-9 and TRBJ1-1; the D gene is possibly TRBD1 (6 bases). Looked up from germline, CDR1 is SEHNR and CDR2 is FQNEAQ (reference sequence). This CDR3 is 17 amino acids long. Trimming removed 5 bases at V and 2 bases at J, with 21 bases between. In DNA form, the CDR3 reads TGTGCCAGCAGCCCCCACGCCCAACAGGGTGATAACACTGAAGCTTTCTTT. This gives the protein CASSPHAQQGDNTEAFF. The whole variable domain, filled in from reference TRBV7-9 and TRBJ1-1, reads DTGVSQNPRHKITKRGQNVTFRCDPISEHNRLYWYRQTLGQGPEFLTYFQNEAQLEKSRLLSDRFSAERPKGSFSTLEIQRTEQGDSAMYLCASSPHAQQGDNTEAFFGQGTRLTVV.

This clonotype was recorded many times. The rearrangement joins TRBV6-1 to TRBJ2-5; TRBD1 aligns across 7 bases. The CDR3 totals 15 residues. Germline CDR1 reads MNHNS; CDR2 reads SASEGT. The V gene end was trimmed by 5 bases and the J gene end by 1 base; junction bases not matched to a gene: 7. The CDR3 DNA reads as TGTGCCAGCAGTCCCACCGGGACAGCCCAAGAGACCCAGTACTTC. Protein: CASSPTGTAQETQYF.

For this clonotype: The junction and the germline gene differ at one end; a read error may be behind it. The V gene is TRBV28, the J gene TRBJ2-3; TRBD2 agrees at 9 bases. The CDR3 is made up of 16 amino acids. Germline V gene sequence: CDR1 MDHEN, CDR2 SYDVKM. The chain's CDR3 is CAGSFSLAGLSDTQYF. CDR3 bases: TGTGCCGGCAGTTTCTCCCTAGCGGGGTTATCAGATACGCAGTATTTT.